Listed here is a single TCR beta chain. The target antigen is unknown. The data derive from a study of response to subunit inactivated influenza vaccine. Study observations and caveats: After each seasonal influenza vaccination, few new T cells are recruited, the authors suggested.

After removal of 3 bases from V and 1 base from J, the junction contained 2 bases not matched to a gene. The CDR3 has 16 residues. CDR1 is PRHDT and CDR2 is FYEKMQ in the germline V gene (reference sequence). TCRdb called the RT-PCR reads again in MiXCR, with one record for every CDR3 protein. The sample carries some 150,000 distinct CDR3 sequences, approximately 12% recorded once. This sample was also put to use in a study of T cells expressing NK-cell markers. Per that paper: UMIs were included in TCR beta cDNA generated by 5'RACE template switching. Sequencing covered eight donors, seven HCMV-seropositive and one seronegative. The contribution of dominant NKG2C+ clonotypes to CD8+ T cells in five to seven donors was roughly 1.0-7.0%.

This specimen consisted of CD8+ T cells sorted from PBMCs, obtained approximately 13 days after vaccination. The genes are TRBV13 and TRBJ2-3, with TRBD2 matching 12 bases. The sequence came from a man aged 45 to 65 who received an inactivated influenza vaccine. CDR3 sequence: CASSFGLAGRTDTQYF. The CDR3 coding sequence is TGTGCCAGCAGCTTCGGACTAGCGGGGCGCACAGATACGCAGTATTTT. Full variable domain (rest looked up from reference TRBV13 and TRBJ2-3): AAGVIQSPRHLIKEKRETATLKCYPIPRHDTVYWYQQGPGQDPQFLISFYEKMQSDKGSIPDRFSAQQFSDYHSELNMSSLELGDSALYFCASSFGLAGRTDTQYFGPGTRLTVL.